These T cell receptor beta chains were read from a single sample in a study of T cell responses to AZD1222 COVID-19 vaccine. TCRdb's copy holds only in-frame clones and misses some; the assay was immunoSEQ multiplex PCR. The top ten clones hold about 5% of a sample with some 110,000 clones, around 80% of them seen once. This specimen consisted of peripheral blood, obtained on day 0 of AZD1222 vaccination. Receptors were obtained from an adult in good health. The CDR3 runs from the conserved cysteine through the conserved F or W. A D gene is named only where the DNA matches it firmly. A row's size may be missing; if present it is once, few, many or a size class.

cdr3_length	v_call	j_call	clone_size	d_call	cdr3_nt	cdr3_aa
15	TRBV5-4	TRBJ1-2	-	-	TGTGCCAGCAGCTCCCAAACCGGGACATTTTATGGCTACACCTTC	CASSSQTGTFYGYTF
14	TRBV19	TRBJ1-2	-	-	TGTGCCAGTAGTATAAGGGAACAGCTCTATGGCTACACCTTC	CASSIREQLYGYTF
13	TRBV30	TRBJ1-1	-	-	TGTGCCTGGAGGACCCAGGCGGGCCCGGACGCTTTCTTT	CAWRTQAGPDAFF
17	TRBV18	TRBJ1-3	-	-	TGTGCCAGCTCACCACCGGAGCAGGGGATGAGTGGAAACACCATATATTTT	CASSPPEQGMSGNTIYF
12	TRBV12-3/TRBV12-4	TRBJ1-1	-	-	TGTGCCAGCAGTTTATTAGGTGGTGAAGCTTTCTTT	CASSLLGGEAFF
12	TRBV7-9	TRBJ2-3	-	-	TGTGCCAGCAGCTCCAGGGTCGATACGCAGTATTTT	CASSSRVDTQYF
15	TRBV29-1	TRBJ2-2	few	-	TGCAGCGTTCGGGACAGTGTGGGAGGCACCGGGGAGCTGTTTTTT	CSVRDSVGGTGELFF
14	TRBV10-3	TRBJ2-7	-	TRBD1	TGTGCCATCACTTCGGGCGACAGGGTCAACGAGCAGTACTTC	CAITSGDRVNEQYF
14	TRBV4-3	TRBJ2-7	once	-	TGCGCCAGCAGCCACCGGGACGGAAGCTACGAGCAGTACTTC	CASSHRDGSYEQYF
15	TRBV11-2	TRBJ1-1	-	-	TGTGCCAGCAGCTTAACCGGCAGCCCATCTGTGAAAGCTTTCTTT	CASSLTGSPSVKAFF